The 5 T cell receptor beta chains in this list originate from one sample, sequenced in a study of identical twins. Each CDR3 protein is one row after TCRdb ran MiXCR on the 5' RACE reads. Of under 1 million distinct CDR3 sequences detected, around 12% appear once; the ten largest clones hold around 1.6%. The sample also formed part of further work on yellow fever vaccine responses in identical twins.

Sequencing input: PBMCs. Every receptor here comes from a woman aged 18-30 years in good health.

The chain couples TRBV20-1 to TRBJ2-1, with 10 bases that match TRBD2. The ends lost 6 bases at V and 0 bases at J; junction bases unmatched: 8. Germline V gene data show CDR1 as DFQATT and CDR2 as SNEGSKA (reference sequence). The CDR3 totals 16 residues. The CDR3 nucleotides read TGCAGTGCGAAGAAGGCTAGCGGGAGCTCCTACAATGAGCAGTTCTTC. Protein sequence: CSAKKASGSSYNEQFF.

This clonotype appeared many times. The gene calls are TRBV12-3 or TRBV12-4 and TRBJ2-2; the D gene is possibly TRBD2 (5 bases). Between the trimmed V and J ends, which lost 3 bases and 3 bases, there was a span of 11 bases. This CDR3 region has 15 residues. CDR3 protein: CASSLWRADTGELFF. DNA of the CDR3: TGTGCCAGCAGTTTGTGGCGGGCGGACACCGGGGAGCTGTTTTTT.

In its sample, this clonotype was seen many times. The chain employs TRBV28 and TRBJ2-1; D unclear. Germline V gives CDR1 MDHEN, CDR2 SYDVKM. CDR3 length equals 11 residues. The germline V and J ends were trimmed by 3 bases and 8 bases, with 5 bases remaining between them. The CDR3, as DNA: TGTGCCAGCAGTTTTGTGTATGAGCAGTTCTTC. Its protein product is CASSFVYEQFF.

This clonotype has ten or more counts. The chain uses TRBV6-5 and TRBJ2-3; a possible D gene is TRBD2 (6 bases). Trimming pared 3 bases from V and 6 bases from J, leaving 10 bases between. This CDR3 is 13 amino acids long. In germline, CDR1 is MNHEY, CDR2 SVGAGI. CDR3 sequence: CASSYSLADTQYF. The DNA for the CDR3 is TGTGCCAGCAGTTATAGCCTAGCGGATACGCAGTATTTT.

V usage is TRBV11-2 and J usage is TRBJ1-1; weak D call: TRBD1 (5 bases). Germline CDR1 reads SGHAT; CDR2 reads FQNNGV. V dropped 1 base and J dropped 5 bases, with 14 bases sitting between them. CDR3 length: 15 amino acids. The CDR3 is CASSLARAPRTEAFF. CDR3 DNA sequence: TGTGCCAGCAGCTTAGCCAGGGCCCCGAGGACTGAAGCTTTCTTT.